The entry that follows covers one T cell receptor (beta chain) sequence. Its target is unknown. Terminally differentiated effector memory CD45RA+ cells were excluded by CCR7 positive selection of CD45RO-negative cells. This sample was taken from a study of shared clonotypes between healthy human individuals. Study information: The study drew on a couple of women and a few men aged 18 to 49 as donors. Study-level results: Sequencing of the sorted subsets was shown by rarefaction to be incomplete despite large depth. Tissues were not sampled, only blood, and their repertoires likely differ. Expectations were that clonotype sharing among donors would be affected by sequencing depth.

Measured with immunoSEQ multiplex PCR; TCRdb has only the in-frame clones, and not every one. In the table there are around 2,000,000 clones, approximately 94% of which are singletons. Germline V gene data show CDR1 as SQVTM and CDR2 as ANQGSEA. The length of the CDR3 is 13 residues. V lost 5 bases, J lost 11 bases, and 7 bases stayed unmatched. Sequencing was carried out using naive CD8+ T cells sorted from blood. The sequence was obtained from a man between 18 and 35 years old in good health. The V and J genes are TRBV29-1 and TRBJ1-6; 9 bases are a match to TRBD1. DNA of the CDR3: TGCAGCGTTAGCGGGACAGGGAATCCACCCCTCCACTTT. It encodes CSVSGTGNPPLHF.